The T cell receptor (beta chain) described here comes from a study of technical replicates of blood from a handful of donors. The CDR3 loop spans 15 amino acids. Germline V CDR1 and CDR2: LNHDA, SQIVND (reference sequence). The V end lost 0 bases, the J end lost 0 bases, and 8 bases lay between the germline ends. Profiled with immunoSEQ multiplex PCR; TCRdb holds only in-frame clones, not every one. The repertoire has 70,000 to 75,000 clones, 85% to 95% of them found once; the top ten carry around 0.24%. The V gene is TRBV19, the J gene TRBJ1-2; D gene uncertain. Sequencing input: T cells isolated from PBMCs. This TCR was recovered from a human donor in good health. The DNA of the CDR3 is TGTGCCAGTAGTATAGACGGCGGCCCTAACTATGGCTACACCTTC. Encoded protein: CASSIDGGPNYGYTF.